The 29 T cell receptor beta chains given below trace back to one sample, sequenced in a study of shared T cell receptors in the human thymus. Sequencing was performed with immunoSEQ multiplex PCR; in TCRdb, only in-frame clones are kept and a portion is missing. Of 630,000 or so clones listed, roughly 86% are singletons. These sequences were also reported in another study, on human thymus T cells.

The specimen was thymocytes. Receptors originate from a boy in the first two years of life with a congenital heart defect.

The table lists this clone with a few counts. The V and J genes are TRBV28 and TRBJ2-3; 11 nucleotides agree with TRBD2. Germline CDR1 MDHEN, CDR2 SYDVKM. The CDR3 covers 18 residues. V lost 3 bases, J lost 2 bases, and 10 bases stayed unmatched. CDR3 amino acids: CASSFQLAGGPPTDTQYF. The CDR3 DNA sequence: TGTGCCAGCAGTTTTCAGTTAGCGGGGGGGCCGCCCACAGATACGCAGTATTTT.

The V gene is TRBV10-3, the J gene TRBJ2-7; weak D call: TRBD2 (5 bases). Germline V gene sequence: CDR1 ENHRY, CDR2 SYGVKD. This CDR3 region has 13 residues. The V and J ends lost 4 bases and 5 bases respectively, with 12 bases between them. DNA for the CDR3: TGTGCCATCAGTGGTCTAGCTTGTGACGAGCAGTACTTC. This gives the protein CAISGLACDEQYF.

The rearrangement links TRBV4-1 to TRBJ1-1, with TRBD1 matching over 9 bases. Germline CDR1 reads MGHRA; CDR2 reads YSYEKL. With V trimmed by 4 bases and J by 7 bases, 10 bases remained unmatched. The CDR3 totals 15 residues. The CDR3 DNA reads TGCGCCAGCAGCCCGACCCGTGACAGGGGGGTTGAAGCTTTCTTT. Its translation: CASSPTRDRGVEAFF.

This chain uses TRBV10-2 with TRBJ1-5; D is ambiguous. Germline V CDR1 and CDR2: WSHSY, SAAADI. The CDR3 sequence is 14 residues long. Deletions cut 4 bases from V and 10 bases from J, with 17 bases between. The CDR3 region is CASSVQVPRHPQHF. CDR3 coding DNA: TGCGCCAGCAGTGTTCAGGTTCCAAGGCATCCCCAGCATTTT.

This clone came up a few times. This chain links TRBV14 with TRBJ1-4, with D uncertain. The germline CDR1 and CDR2 sequences are SGHDN and FVKESK. The CDR3 consists of 15 residues. Trimming removed 0 bases from V and 6 bases from J, with 11 bases in between. The chain's CDR3 is CASSQDPNSDEKLFF. CDR3 nucleotide sequence: TGTGCCAGCAGCCAAGATCCGAACAGTGATGAAAAACTGTTTTTT.

The V gene is TRBV4-1, the J gene TRBJ2-7, with 11 bases lining up with TRBD2. J gave up 5 bases and V 3 bases, and 12 bases lay outside the gene matches. This CDR3 has 17 residues. Germline CDR1 MGHRA, CDR2 YSYEKL. The CDR3 here is CASSHRPLAGGPHEQYF. CDR3 DNA: TGCGCCAGCAGCCACCGCCCATTAGCGGGGGGGCCTCACGAGCAGTACTTC.

The V gene is TRBV30, the J gene TRBJ1-5; D gene ambiguous. The CDR3 loop spans 14 amino acids. Trimming removed 4 bases at V and 3 bases at J, with 13 bases between. Germline CDR1 and CDR2: GTSNPN and SVGIG (reference sequence). The CDR3 reads CAWTAGKDNQPQHF. CDR3 nucleotide sequence: TGTGCCTGGACGGCGGGCAAGGACAATCAGCCCCAGCATTTT.

This clone has more than one count but fewer than ten. V gene TRBV20-1 combines with J gene TRBJ2-7; D not resolved. Between the trimmed V and J ends, which lost 3 bases and 5 bases, there was a span of 8 bases. CDR1 is DFQATT and CDR2 is SNEGSKA in the germline V gene (reference sequence). There are 11 residues in the CDR3. CDR3 protein: CSASTDHEQYF. The CDR3, as DNA: TGCAGTGCTAGCACAGACCACGAGCAGTACTTC.

The rearrangement uses TRBV11-2 and TRBJ2-7; perhaps TRBD1 as D (5 bases). The germline CDR1 and CDR2 sequences are SGHAT and FQNNGV. Trimming took 2 bases from V and 2 from J, leaving 19 bases between them. The CDR3 extends over 17 amino acids. The CDR3 sequence is CASSLYAQDTEAYEQYF. As DNA, the CDR3 is TGTGCCAGCAGCTTATATGCACAGGACACCGAAGCCTACGAGCAGTACTTC. The entire variable domain, with the rest obtained from reference TRBV11-2 and TRBJ2-7, is as follows: EAGVAQSPRYKIIEKRQSVAFWCNPISGHATLYWYQQILGQGPKLLIQFQNNGVVDDSQLPKDRFSAERLKGVDSTLKIQPAKLEDSAVYLCASSLYAQDTEAYEQYFGPGTRLTVT.

The chain employs TRBV7-9 and TRBJ2-2, with TRBD2 identical over 10 bases. V gave up 6 bases and J gave up 5 bases; unmatched junction bases: 6. Per the germline V gene, CDR1 is SEHNR and CDR2 is FQNEAQ (reference sequence). The CDR3 consists of 15 residues. CDR3 bases: TGTGCCAGCAGTGGACTAGCGGTTAAAACCGGGGAGCTGTTTTTT. Translating gives CASSGLAVKTGELFF.

The chain uses TRBV5-1 and TRBJ1-6, with 9 bases identical to TRBD1. With 4 bases clipped from V and 9 bases from J, the junction kept 5 bases outside the gene matches. The CDR3 totals 14 residues. Germline-derived CDR1 and CDR2 are SGHRS and YFSETQ. CDR3 amino acids: CASSPGDRASPLHF. DNA of the CDR3: TGCGCCAGCAGCCCGGGGGACAGGGCTTCACCCCTCCACTTT.

The genes are TRBV30 and TRBJ2-1; unclear D gene. CDR3 length equals 13 residues. Deletions cut 2 bases from V and 14 bases from J, with 19 bases between. The germline V gene encodes CDR1 GTSNPN and CDR2 SVGIG (reference sequence). The CDR3 coding sequence is TGTGCCTGGAGTCCCGTCCGGTCCAAAACGGAGTTCTTC. Translating gives CAWSPVRSKTEFF.

V and J are TRBV5-6 and TRBJ1-2, with D uncertain. Germline V gene data show CDR1 as SGHDT and CDR2 as YYEEEE. The CDR3 consists of 14 residues. Trimming pared 0 bases from V and 6 bases from J, leaving 12 bases between. In nucleotides, the CDR3 is TGTGCCAGCAGCTTGGGGCCAGTTCTTGATGGCTACACCTTC. Its translation is CASSLGPVLDGYTF.

This chain joins TRBV5-6 and TRBJ2-3; TRBD1 matches at 8 bases. This CDR3 comprises 14 residues. V shed 0 bases, J shed 4 bases, and the junction held 1 base outside the gene matches. Germline CDR1 SGHDT, CDR2 YYEEEE. CDR3 in DNA: TGTGCCAGCAGCTTGGGGACAGGGTCAGATACGCAGTATTTT. This sequence encodes CASSLGTGSDTQYF.

The V and J genes are TRBV6-5 and TRBJ1-1; TRBD1 matches 8 bases. Germline V gene data show CDR1 as MNHEY and CDR2 as SVGAGI. The CDR3 is made up of 16 amino acids. Trimming cost V 0 bases and J 1 base; bases outside gene matches: 4. CDR3 sequence reads: CASSYSSGQGNTEAFF. CDR3 coding DNA: TGTGCCAGCAGTTACTCCTCCGGACAGGGGAACACTGAAGCTTTCTTT.

The rearrangement links TRBV15 to TRBJ1-4; D not resolved. Trimming took off 2 bases at V and 0 bases at J, with 22 bases between the two ends. This CDR3 contains 20 residues. Germline values: CDR1 LNHNV, CDR2 YYDKDF (reference sequence). The CDR3: CATSRSSGGPLKTTNEKLFF. CDR3 coding DNA: TGTGCCACCAGCAGATCCTCAGGAGGACCCCTGAAAACAACTAATGAAAAACTGTTTTTT.

This chain connects TRBV4-1 to TRBJ2-5, with TRBD2 as a possible D gene (5 bases). V dropped 3 bases and J dropped 5 bases, with 22 bases sitting between them. There are 17 residues in the CDR3. Germline V gives CDR1 MGHRA, CDR2 YSYEKL. CDR3 sequence reads: CASSHPPEGQTRETQYF. Here the CDR3 DNA reads TGCGCCAGCAGCCACCCCCCCGAGGGCCAGACGAGGGAGACCCAGTACTTC.

The chain's CDR3 is CASSPRQPPEPLHF. The CDR3 DNA is TGTGCCAGCAGCCCCCGACAGCCCCCAGAGCCCCTCCACTTT. V and J are TRBV4-2 and TRBJ1-6, with D perhaps matching TRBD1 (5 bases). The germline V gene encodes CDR1 LGHNA and CDR2 YNFKEQ. The CDR3 runs to 14 residues. Deletions cut 4 bases from V and 13 bases from J, with 17 bases between.

The V call is TRBV19, the J call TRBJ1-2; 10 bases match TRBD1. Germline V gene lookup returns CDR1 LNHDA and CDR2 SQIVND (reference sequence). J was trimmed by 4 bases and V by 5 bases; bases with no gene match: 10. The CDR3 has 16 residues. CDR3 protein: CASSPTGTGAFYGYTF. CDR3 in DNA: TGTGCCAGTAGTCCAACCGGGACAGGGGCCTTCTATGGCTACACCTTC.

The chain employs TRBV6-5 and TRBJ2-3, with 10 bases aligning to TRBD2. Germline loops: CDR1 MNHEY, CDR2 SVGAGI. The CDR3 runs to 13 residues. V dropped 5 bases and J dropped 4; count of bases not matched to a gene: 0. CDR3 nucleotide sequence: TGTGCCAGCAGTAGCGGGGGGGCAGATACGCAGTATTTT. This sequence encodes CASSSGGADTQYF.

The rearrangement uses TRBV28 and TRBJ2-7; TRBD2 matches 14 bases. The CDR3 runs 19 residues. Germline lookup yields CDR1 MDHEN and CDR2 SYDVKM. Trimming took 8 bases from V and 2 from J; bases not matched to a gene: 17. CDR3 loop: CASVPPGGRGLAGAYEQYF. CDR3 sequence (DNA): TGTGCCAGCGTCCCCCCGGGGGGGAGGGGACTAGCGGGGGCCTACGAGCAGTACTTC.

This chain links TRBV18 with TRBJ1-2; D perhaps matches TRBD1 (6 bases). The CDR3 runs 14 residues. Germline CDR1 KGHSH, CDR2 LQKENI. V was trimmed by 3 bases and J by 5 bases, leaving 13 bases between them. The CDR3 DNA sequence: TGTGCCAGCTCACCGACGGACAGCCCTTATGGCTACACCTTC. Encoded protein: CASSPTDSPYGYTF.

The chain combines TRBV28 with TRBJ2-3; TRBD2 aligns across 10 bases. This CDR3 is 18 amino acids long. CDR1 MDHEN and CDR2 SYDVKM come from the germline V gene. J gave up 3 bases and V 6 bases, and 15 bases lay outside the gene matches. This CDR3 is CASSQIAGGARGTDTQYF. The CDR3 DNA reads as TGTGCCAGCAGCCAAATAGCGGGAGGCGCCCGGGGAACAGATACGCAGTATTTT.

The rearrangement uses TRBV6-5 and TRBJ2-3; D is undetermined. The V end was cut by 0 bases, the J end by 2 bases, with 9 bases between. CDR1 is MNHEY and CDR2 is SVGAGI in the germline V gene. CDR3 length equals 15 residues. In nucleotides, the CDR3 is TGTGCCAGCAGTTACTCGCGCTTCTCCACAGATACGCAGTATTTT. As protein: CASSYSRFSTDTQYF.

J is TRBJ1-2 and V is TRBV27; possibly TRBD1 for D (6 bases). This CDR3 is built from 14 residues. V lost 5 bases to trimming and J lost 5 bases, with 15 bases between them. Germline V gene data show CDR1 as MNHEY and CDR2 as SMNVEV (reference sequence). The CDR3 here is CASSLTGRLYGYTF. The DNA of the CDR3 is TGTGCCAGCAGTCTTACAGGGCGCCTTTATGGCTACACCTTC.

The V gene is TRBV11-3, the J gene TRBJ2-3; 8 bases are shared with TRBD1. J gave up 2 bases and V 1 base, and 5 bases lay outside the gene matches. Germline CDR1 SGHNT, CDR2 YENEEA. This CDR3 has 16 amino acids. The CDR3 loop is CASSLVGTGDTDTQYF. The CDR3 DNA reads TGTGCCAGCAGCTTAGTAGGGACAGGAGACACAGATACGCAGTATTTT. Variable domain in full (rest from reference TRBV11-3 and TRBJ2-3): EAGVVQSPRYKIIEKKQPVAFWCNPISGHNTLYWYLQNLGQGPELLIRYENEEAVDDSQLPKDRFSAERLKGVDSTLKIQPAELGDSAVYLCASSLVGTGDTDTQYFGPGTRLTVL.

There are a few counts of this clone. The chain uses TRBV27 and TRBJ2-3; TRBD2 matches at 7 bases. V lost 2 bases, J lost 5 bases, and 7 bases stayed unmatched. Germline V lookup: CDR1 MNHEY, CDR2 SMNVEV (reference sequence). CDR3 length: 15 residues. CDR3 nucleotides: TGTGCCAGCAGTTTACTTGGGGGGGACGGAGATACGCAGTATTTT. Protein product: CASSLLGGDGDTQYF.

This clone turned up a few times. This CDR3 is also generated by other DNA sequences in the sample. J is TRBJ1-5 and V is TRBV19, with a weak D call TRBD1 (5 bases). This CDR3 is built from 11 residues. The ends were cut back, 10 bases at V and 7 bases at J, with 11 bases in the middle. The germline V gene encodes CDR1 LNHDA and CDR2 SQIVND (reference sequence). The CDR3 protein is CATGGGQPQHF. The CDR3 DNA is TGTGCCACCGGGGGGGGACAGCCCCAGCATTTT.

V and J are TRBV28 and TRBJ1-1, with D perhaps TRBD1 (5 bases). From germline, CDR1 is MDHEN and CDR2 SYDVKM. V gave up 3 bases and J gave up 11 bases, with 10 bases separating them. The CDR3 has 11 residues. The CDR3 DNA reads TGTGCCAGCAGTTTGGGGACTTCGGCTTTCTTT. Amino acid sequence: CASSLGTSAFF.